Each of the 5 T cell receptor beta chains below was sequenced from the same sample in a study of shared clonotypes between healthy human individuals. TCRdb's copy holds only in-frame clones and misses some; the assay was immunoSEQ multiplex PCR. The sample holds about 1.9 million clones, just under 95% seen once. The naive CD8 population came from CD45RO-negative cells selected for CCR7, without terminally differentiated effector memory CD45RA+ cells. The sample was naive CD8+ T cells from PBMCs. These receptors were obtained from a man aged 18-30 years in good health. Some clones in this sample may be carry-over from other donors' samples.

This chain joins TRBV19 and TRBJ2-7; 8 bases are a match to TRBD1. The V and J ends lost 3 bases and 6 bases, in that order; junction bases with no gene match: 7. The CDR3 is 14 amino acids. Germline V CDR1 and CDR2: LNHDA, SQIVND (reference sequence). The DNA for the CDR3 is TGTGCCAGTAGTATCGGACAGGGTATGGGCGAGCAGTACTTC. As protein: CASSIGQGMGEQYF.

V usage is TRBV29-1 and J usage is TRBJ2-1; 8 bases agree with TRBD2. J lost 4 bases, V lost 8 bases, and 7 bases had no gene match. Germline CDR1 reads SQVTM; CDR2 reads ANQGSEA. The CDR3 consists of 13 residues. CDR3 DNA: TGCAGCTTTAGCGGGGTTAGGTACAATGAGCAGTTCTTC. Its translation: CSFSGVRYNEQFF.

The chain is built from TRBV9 and TRBJ2-1, with TRBD2 identical over 7 bases. Germline CDR1 reads SGDLS; CDR2 reads YYNGEE. The CDR3 is 16 residues long. After removal of 0 bases from V and 3 bases from J, the junction contained 6 bases not matched to a gene. The CDR3: CASSVVTSEFYNEQFF. CDR3 sequence (DNA): TGTGCCAGCAGCGTAGTTACTAGCGAGTTCTACAATGAGCAGTTCTTC.

V gene TRBV15 combines with J gene TRBJ2-5; tentative D call: TRBD1 (6 bases). This CDR3 has 15 residues. Germline assignment: CDR1 LNHNV and CDR2 YYDKDF (reference sequence). V shed 3 bases and J shed 1 base, with 12 bases lying between them. CDR3 region: CATSRSTGLQETQYF. The CDR3 DNA is TGTGCCACCAGCAGGTCAACAGGGCTCCAAGAGACCCAGTACTTC.

The chain couples TRBV6-5 to TRBJ1-2; D remains unclear. The CDR3 sequence is 14 residues long. V lost 6 bases and J 2 bases, leaving 13 bases between the germline ends. The germline V gene has CDR1 MNHEY and CDR2 SVGAGI. CDR3 loop: CASSPGNSNYGYTF. The CDR3 DNA is TGTGCCAGCAGCCCGGGCAACTCAAACTATGGCTACACCTTC.